This TCR beta chain appears in the sequencing data of a study of cytomegalovirus exposure and HLA in healthy donors. Study at large: Later analysis reported that the 130 or so validation repertoires shared the platform of the roughly 680 first-cohort repertoires.

Study-wide findings and caveats: Through in vitro validation, three CMV-associated chains were shown to be specific for CMV antigens. The study designated fewer than 200 TCR beta chains cytomegalovirus-associated.

Libraries were prepared by immunoSEQ multiplex PCR; TCRdb keeps only in-frame clonotypes and omits some of them. This table has approximately 39,000 clones, 80% to 95% appearing once. From the approximately 120-subject validation cohort, which was separate from the roughly 700-subject first cohort, the donors were drawn. As for this clone: The antigen is not known.

Material: PBMCs. The receptor was derived from a young man in good health and CMV-seronegative.

The CDR3 sequence: CASSLDQGSYNEQFF. The CDR3 region has the DNA TGTGCCAGCAGCTTGGACCAGGGGTCATACAATGAGCAGTTCTTC. V and J are TRBV5-4 and TRBJ2-1; tentatively, D is TRBD1 (6 bases). The ends were cut back, 0 bases at V and 4 bases at J, with 11 bases in the middle. Germline lookup yields CDR1 SGHNT and CDR2 YYREEE (reference sequence). The CDR3 extends over 15 amino acids.